This TCR beta chain emerged from a study of blood T cells in healthy people across ages. The overall study: About one barcoded beta molecule per two T cells was the capture yield of template switching.

For the second PCR, which ran for about 7 to 11 cycles, a sample-barcoded 5' primer and a J-beta primer mix were used. TCRdb processed the 5' RACE reads anew with MiXCR; each CDR3 protein has one entry. The sample includes under 2,000,000 distinct CDR3 sequences, roughly 52% of them seen just once. This CDR3 contains 16 residues. The germline V gene encodes CDR1 WNHNN and CDR2 SYGVQD (reference sequence). Remarks on this clonotype: Compared with germline, one end of the junction differs, possibly owing to a read error.

The chain carries TRBV10-1 and TRBJ2-5; 11 nucleotides line up with TRBD2. Sequencing was done on a sample of blood. This clonotype originated in a woman between 35 and 50 years old in good health. CDR3 region: CACSGDSGGAQKTQYF. In DNA, the CDR3 is TGCGCCTGCAGTGGAGATAGCGGGGGGGCCCAGAAGACCCAGTACTTC.